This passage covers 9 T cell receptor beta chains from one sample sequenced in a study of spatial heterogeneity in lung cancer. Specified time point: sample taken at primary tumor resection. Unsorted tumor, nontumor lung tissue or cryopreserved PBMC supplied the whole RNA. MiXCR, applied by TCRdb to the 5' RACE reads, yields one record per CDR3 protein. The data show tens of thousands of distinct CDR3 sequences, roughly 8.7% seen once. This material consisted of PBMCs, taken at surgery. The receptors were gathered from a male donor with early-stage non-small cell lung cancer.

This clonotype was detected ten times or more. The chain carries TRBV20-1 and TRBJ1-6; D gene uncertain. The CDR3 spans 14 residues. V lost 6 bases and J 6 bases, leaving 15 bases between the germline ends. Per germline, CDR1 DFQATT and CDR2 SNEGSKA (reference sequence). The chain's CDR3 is CSAERESRNSPLHF. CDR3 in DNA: TGCAGTGCGGAGCGAGAAAGTCGTAATTCACCCCTCCACTTT.

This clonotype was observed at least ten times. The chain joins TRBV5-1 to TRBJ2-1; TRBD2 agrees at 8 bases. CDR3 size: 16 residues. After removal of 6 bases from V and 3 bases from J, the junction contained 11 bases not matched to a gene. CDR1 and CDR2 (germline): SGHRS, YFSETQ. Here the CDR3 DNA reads TGCGCCAGCAACAGTAGAGCGGGAGAGTACTACAATGAGCAGTTCTTC. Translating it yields CASNSRAGEYYNEQFF.

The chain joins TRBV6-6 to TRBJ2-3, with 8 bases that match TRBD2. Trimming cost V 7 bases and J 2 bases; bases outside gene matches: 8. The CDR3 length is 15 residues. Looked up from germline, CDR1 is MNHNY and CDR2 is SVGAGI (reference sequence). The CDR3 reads CASKAGTSNTDTQYF. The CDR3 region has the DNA TGTGCCAGCAAGGCCGGGACTAGTAACACAGATACGCAGTATTTT.

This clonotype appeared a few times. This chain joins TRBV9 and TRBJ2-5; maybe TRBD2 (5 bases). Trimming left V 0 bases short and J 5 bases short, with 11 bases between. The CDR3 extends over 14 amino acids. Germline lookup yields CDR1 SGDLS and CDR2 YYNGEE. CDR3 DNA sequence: TGTGCCAGCAGCGTAGGGCTAGCAAGGGAGACCCAGTACTTC. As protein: CASSVGLARETQYF.

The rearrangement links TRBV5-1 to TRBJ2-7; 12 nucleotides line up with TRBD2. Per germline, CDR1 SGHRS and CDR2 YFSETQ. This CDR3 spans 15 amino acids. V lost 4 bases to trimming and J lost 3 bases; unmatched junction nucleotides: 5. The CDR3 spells CASSVTSGSFYEQYF. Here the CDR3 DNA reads TGCGCCAGCAGCGTGACTAGCGGGAGTTTCTACGAGCAGTACTTC.

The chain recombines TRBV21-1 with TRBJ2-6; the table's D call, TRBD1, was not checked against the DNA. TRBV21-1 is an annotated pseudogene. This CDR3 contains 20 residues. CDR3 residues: CASSKGTRGGGTSGANVLTF. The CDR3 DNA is TGTGCCAGCAGCAAAGGGACCCGGGGGGGCGGAACCTCTGGGGCCAACGTCCTGACTTTC.

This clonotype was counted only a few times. For the CDR3, the DNA is TGTGCCAGCAGCGTAGGAGACAGGGGGGAGGATGAAAAACTGTTTTTT. This translates into CASSVGDRGEDEKLFF. This sequence joins TRBV9 and TRBJ1-4, with 9 bases that match TRBD1. The CDR3 is 16 residues long. Trimming took 0 bases from V and 6 from J; bases not matched to a gene: 6. The germline gives CDR1 SGDLS, CDR2 YYNGEE.

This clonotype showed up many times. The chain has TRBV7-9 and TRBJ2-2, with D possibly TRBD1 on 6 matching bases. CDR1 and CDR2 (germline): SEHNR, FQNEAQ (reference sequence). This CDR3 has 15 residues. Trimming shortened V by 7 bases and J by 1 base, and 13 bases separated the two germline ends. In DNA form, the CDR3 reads TGTGCCAGCACCCTGGACAGACTGAACACCGGGGAGCTGTTTTTT. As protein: CASTLDRLNTGELFF.

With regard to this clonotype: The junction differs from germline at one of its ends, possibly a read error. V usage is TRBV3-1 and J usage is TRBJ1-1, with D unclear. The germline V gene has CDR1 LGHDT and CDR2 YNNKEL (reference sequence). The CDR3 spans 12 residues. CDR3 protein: CASSQDRAGCFF. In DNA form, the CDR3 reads TGTGCCAGCAGCCAAGATAGAGCCGGGTGCTTTTTT.